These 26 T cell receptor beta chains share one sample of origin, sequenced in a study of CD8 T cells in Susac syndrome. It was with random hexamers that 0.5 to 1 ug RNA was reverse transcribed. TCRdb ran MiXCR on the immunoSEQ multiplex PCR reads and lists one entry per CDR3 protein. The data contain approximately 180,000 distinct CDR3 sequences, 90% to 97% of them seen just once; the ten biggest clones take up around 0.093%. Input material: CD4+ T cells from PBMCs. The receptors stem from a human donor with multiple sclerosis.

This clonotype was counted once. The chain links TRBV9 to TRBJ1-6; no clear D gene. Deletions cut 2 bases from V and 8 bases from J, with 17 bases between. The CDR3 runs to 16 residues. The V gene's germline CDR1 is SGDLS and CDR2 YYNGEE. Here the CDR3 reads CASSVGPRSTDSPLHF. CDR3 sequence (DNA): TGTGCCAGCAGCGTTGGGCCCCGATCCACGGATTCACCCCTCCACTTT.

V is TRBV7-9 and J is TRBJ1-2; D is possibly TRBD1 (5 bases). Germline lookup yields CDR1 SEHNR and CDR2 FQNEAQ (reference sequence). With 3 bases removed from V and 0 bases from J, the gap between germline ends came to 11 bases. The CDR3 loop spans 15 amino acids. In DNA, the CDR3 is TGTGCCAGCAGCTTCGCGACAGCAGCTAACTATGGCTACACCTTC. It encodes CASSFATAANYGYTF.

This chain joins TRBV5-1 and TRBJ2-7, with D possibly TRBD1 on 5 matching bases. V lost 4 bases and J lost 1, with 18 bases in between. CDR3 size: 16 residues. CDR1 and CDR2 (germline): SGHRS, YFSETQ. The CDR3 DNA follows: TGCGCCAGCAGCGCTGCGGTGGCAGGGCATTCCTACGAGCAGTACTTC. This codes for CASSAAVAGHSYEQYF.

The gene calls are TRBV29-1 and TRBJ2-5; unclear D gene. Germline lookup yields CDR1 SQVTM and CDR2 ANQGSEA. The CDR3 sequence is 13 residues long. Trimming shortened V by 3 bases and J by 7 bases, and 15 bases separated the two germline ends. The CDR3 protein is CSVDHGLGGTQYF. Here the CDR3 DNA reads TGCAGCGTTGACCACGGCTTGGGCGGGACCCAGTACTTC.

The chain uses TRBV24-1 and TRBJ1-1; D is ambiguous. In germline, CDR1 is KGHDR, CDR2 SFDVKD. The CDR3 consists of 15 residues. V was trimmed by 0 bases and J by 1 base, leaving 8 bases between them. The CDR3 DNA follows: TGTGCCACCAGTGATTTGTTGACACGGAACACTGAAGCTTTCTTT. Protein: CATSDLLTRNTEAFF.

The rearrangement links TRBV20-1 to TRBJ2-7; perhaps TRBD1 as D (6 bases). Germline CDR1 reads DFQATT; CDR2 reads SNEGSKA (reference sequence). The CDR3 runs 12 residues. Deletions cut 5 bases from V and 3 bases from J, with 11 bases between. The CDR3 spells CSAARTVYEQYF. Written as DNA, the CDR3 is TGCAGTGCTGCCCGGACAGTCTACGAGCAGTACTTC.

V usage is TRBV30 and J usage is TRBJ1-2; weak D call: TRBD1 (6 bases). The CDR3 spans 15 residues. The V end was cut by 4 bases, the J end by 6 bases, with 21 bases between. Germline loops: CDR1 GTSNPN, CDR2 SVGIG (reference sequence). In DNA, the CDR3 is TGTGCCTGGACCGGACAGTCCGCGCCGACCAATGGCTACACCTTC. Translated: CAWTGQSAPTNGYTF.

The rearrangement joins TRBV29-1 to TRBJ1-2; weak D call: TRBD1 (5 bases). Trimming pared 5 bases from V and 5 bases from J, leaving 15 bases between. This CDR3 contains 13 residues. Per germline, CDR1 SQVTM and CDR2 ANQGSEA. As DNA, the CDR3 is TGCAGCGTTACCGCGGGGCTACGGTATGGCTACACCTTC. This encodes CSVTAGLRYGYTF.

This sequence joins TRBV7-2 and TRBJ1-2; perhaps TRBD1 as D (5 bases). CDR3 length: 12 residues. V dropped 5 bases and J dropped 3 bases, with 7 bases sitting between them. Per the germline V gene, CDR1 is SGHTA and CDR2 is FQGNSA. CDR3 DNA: TGTGCCAGCAGCGAGGGGTACTATGGCTACACCTTC. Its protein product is CASSEGYYGYTF.

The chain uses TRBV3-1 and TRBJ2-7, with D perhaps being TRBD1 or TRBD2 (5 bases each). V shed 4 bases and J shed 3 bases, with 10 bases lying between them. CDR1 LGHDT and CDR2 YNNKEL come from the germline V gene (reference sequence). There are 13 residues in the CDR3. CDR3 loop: CASSRGVGYEQYF. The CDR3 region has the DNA TGTGCCAGCAGCCGAGGGGTGGGCTACGAGCAGTACTTC.

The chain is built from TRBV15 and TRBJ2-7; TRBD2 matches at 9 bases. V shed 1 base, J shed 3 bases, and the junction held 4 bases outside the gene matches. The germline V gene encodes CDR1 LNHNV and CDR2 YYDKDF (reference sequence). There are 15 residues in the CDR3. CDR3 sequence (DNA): TGTGCCACCAGCAGAGCGAGACTAGCGGACTACGAGCAGTACTTC. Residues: CATSRARLADYEQYF.

The chain's CDR3 is CAIRVTDSSYGYTF. DNA for the CDR3: TGTGCCATCAGGGTTACGGACAGTAGCTATGGCTACACCTTC. This chain joins TRBV10-3 and TRBJ1-2; a weak D match, TRBD1 (6 bases). This CDR3 contains 14 residues. The V gene lost 6 bases and the J gene lost 4 bases, with 15 bases spanning the gap. Germline CDR1 and CDR2: ENHRY and SYGVKD.

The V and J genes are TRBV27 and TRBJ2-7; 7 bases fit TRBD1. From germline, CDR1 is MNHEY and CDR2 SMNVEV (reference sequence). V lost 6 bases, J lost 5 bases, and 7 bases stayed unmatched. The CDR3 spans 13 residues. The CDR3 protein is CASSANRGHEQYF. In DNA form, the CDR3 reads TGTGCCAGCAGCGCCAACAGGGGCCACGAGCAGTACTTC.

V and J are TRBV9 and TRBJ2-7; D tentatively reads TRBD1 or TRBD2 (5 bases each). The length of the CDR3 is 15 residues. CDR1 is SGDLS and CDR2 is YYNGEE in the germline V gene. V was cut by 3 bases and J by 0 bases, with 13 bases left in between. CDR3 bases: TGTGCCAGCAGCGCCAAACCGGGACCCTCCTACGAGCAGTACTTC. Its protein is CASSAKPGPSYEQYF.

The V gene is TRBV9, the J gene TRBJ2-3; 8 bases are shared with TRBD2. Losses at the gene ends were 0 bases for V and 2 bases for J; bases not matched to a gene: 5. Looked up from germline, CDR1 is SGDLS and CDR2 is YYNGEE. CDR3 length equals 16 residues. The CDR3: CASSVDERGYTDTQYF. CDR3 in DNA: TGTGCCAGCAGCGTAGATGAGCGGGGGTACACAGATACGCAGTATTTT.

DNA of the CDR3: TGTGCCAGCTCACCACCGTTCTCTGGGGCCAACGTCCTGACTTTC. The encoded protein is CASSPPFSGANVLTF. The gene calls are TRBV18 and TRBJ2-6; D uncertain. Germline values: CDR1 KGHSH, CDR2 LQKENI. Trimming removed 0 bases from V and 0 bases from J, with 3 bases in between. The CDR3 covers 15 residues.

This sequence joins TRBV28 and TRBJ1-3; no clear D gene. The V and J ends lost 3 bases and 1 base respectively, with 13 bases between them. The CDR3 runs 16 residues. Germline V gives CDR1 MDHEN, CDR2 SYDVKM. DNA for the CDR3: TGTGCCAGCAGTTTCATGGCCGGTACTTCTGGAAACACCATATATTTT. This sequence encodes CASSFMAGTSGNTIYF.

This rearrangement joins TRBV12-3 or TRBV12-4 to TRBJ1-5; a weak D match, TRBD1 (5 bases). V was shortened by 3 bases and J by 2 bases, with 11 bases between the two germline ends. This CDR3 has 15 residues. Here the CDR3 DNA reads TGTGCCAGCAGTTTCCAACAGGAGGGCAATCAGCCCCAGCATTTT. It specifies CASSFQQEGNQPQHF.

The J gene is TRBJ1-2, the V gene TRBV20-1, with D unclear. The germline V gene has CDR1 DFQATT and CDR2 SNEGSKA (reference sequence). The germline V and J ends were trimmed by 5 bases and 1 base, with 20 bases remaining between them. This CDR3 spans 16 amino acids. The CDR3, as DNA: TGCAGTGCTGCGGCCCCGCGGTGGGGAAGTAACTATGGCTACACCTTC. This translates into CSAAAPRWGSNYGYTF.

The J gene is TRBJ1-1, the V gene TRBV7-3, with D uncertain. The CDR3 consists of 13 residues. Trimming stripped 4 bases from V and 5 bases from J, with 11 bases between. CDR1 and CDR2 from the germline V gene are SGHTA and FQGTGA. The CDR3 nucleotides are TGTGCCAGCAGCTCCGATCCGGGGACTGAAGCTTTCTTT. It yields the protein CASSSDPGTEAFF.

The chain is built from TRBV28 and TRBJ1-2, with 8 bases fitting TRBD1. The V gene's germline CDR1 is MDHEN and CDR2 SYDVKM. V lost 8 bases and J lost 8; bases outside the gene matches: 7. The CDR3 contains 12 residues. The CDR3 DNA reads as TGTGCCAGCGGACCGTCAGGGGGCGGCTACACCTTC. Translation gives CASGPSGGGYTF.

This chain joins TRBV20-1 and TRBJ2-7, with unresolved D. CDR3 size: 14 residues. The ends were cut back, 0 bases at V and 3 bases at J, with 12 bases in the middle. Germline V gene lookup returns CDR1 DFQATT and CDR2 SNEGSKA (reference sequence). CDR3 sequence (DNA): TGCAGTGCTAGAGATATAGGGCGGATCTACGAGCAGTACTTC. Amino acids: CSARDIGRIYEQYF.

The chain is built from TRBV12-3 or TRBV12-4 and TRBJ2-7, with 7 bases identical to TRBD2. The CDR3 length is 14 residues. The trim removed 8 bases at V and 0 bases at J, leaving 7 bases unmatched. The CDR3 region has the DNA TGTGCCAGCTCCTACGGGGGGTCCTCCTACGAGCAGTACTTC. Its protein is CASSYGGSSYEQYF.

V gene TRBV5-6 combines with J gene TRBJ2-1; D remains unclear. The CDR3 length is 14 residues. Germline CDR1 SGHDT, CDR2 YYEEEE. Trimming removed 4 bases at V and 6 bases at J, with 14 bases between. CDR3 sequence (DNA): TGTGCCAGCAGCACGGTCCCCCTAGGCAATGAGCAGTTCTTC. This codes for CASSTVPLGNEQFF.

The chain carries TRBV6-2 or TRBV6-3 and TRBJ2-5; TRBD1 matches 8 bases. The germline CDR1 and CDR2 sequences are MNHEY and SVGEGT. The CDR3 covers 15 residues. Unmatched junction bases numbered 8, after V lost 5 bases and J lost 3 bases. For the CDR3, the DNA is TGTGCCAGCAGTCGACAGGGGTCAAGTGAAGAGACCCAGTACTTC. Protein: CASSRQGSSEETQYF.

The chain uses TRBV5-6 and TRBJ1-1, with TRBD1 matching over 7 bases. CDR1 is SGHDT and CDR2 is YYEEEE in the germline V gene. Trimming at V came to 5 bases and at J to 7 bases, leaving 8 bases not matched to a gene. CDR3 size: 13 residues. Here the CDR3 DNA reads TGTGCCAGCAGGCGGTATCGGGACAGTGAAGCTTTCTTT. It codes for CASRRYRDSEAFF.